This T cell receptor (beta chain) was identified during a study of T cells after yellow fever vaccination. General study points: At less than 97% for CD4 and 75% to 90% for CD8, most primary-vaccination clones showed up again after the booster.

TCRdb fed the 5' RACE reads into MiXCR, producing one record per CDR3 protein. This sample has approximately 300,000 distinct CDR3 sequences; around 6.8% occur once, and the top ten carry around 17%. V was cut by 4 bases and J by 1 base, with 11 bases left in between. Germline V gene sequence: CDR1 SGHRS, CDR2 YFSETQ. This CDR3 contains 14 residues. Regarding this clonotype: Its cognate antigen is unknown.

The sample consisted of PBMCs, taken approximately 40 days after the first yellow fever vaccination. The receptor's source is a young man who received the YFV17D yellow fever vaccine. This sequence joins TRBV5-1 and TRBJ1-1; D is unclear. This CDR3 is CASSQGPRNTEAFF. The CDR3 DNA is TGCGCCAGCAGCCAAGGACCGAGGAACACTGAAGCTTTCTTT.